A single sample is the source of the 4 T cell receptor beta chains below, sequenced in a study of T cell responses to AZD1222 COVID-19 vaccine. The assay was immunoSEQ multiplex PCR, and TCRdb's table has in-frame clones only and misses some. The data hold about 56,000 clones, with approximately 86% observed a single time. The sequences come from peripheral blood, collected 28 days after the second AZD1222 dose. The source of these receptors is an adult who received the AZD1222 COVID-19 vaccine.

The rearrangement uses TRBV5-4 and TRBJ1-3, with 9 positions matching TRBD1. Germline V lookup: CDR1 SGHNT, CDR2 YYREEE (reference sequence). CDR3 size: 15 residues. With V trimmed by 2 bases and J by 8 bases, 8 bases remained unmatched. CDR3 sequence reads: CASSFSGTGTHTIYF. In DNA form, the CDR3 reads TGTGCCAGCAGCTTTTCCGGGACAGGGACGCACACCATATATTTT.

This chain links TRBV7-2 with TRBJ1-2; 7 nucleotides line up with TRBD1. This CDR3 contains 13 residues. Germline loops: CDR1 SGHTA, CDR2 FQGNSA. The V gene end was trimmed by 8 bases and the J gene end by 6 bases; junction bases not matched to a gene: 9. CDR3 in DNA: TGTGCCAGCCGCCCAGGGGGAGGAGATGGCTACACCTTC. It specifies CASRPGGGDGYTF.

The count of this clone is one. The J gene is TRBJ1-5, the V gene TRBV7-8, with 7 bases lining up with TRBD1. Germline CDR1 reads SGHVS; CDR2 reads FQNEAQ. The CDR3 runs 15 residues. V dropped 5 bases and J dropped 1; count of bases not matched to a gene: 5. CDR3 in amino acids: CASSRQQGSNQPQHF. Here the CDR3 DNA reads TGTGCCAGCAGCCGGCAACAGGGGAGCAATCAGCCCCAGCATTTT.

This clone was detected only a few times. This CDR3 is CASSLSPGAIHSPLHF. The CDR3, as DNA: TGTGCCAGCAGTTTATCCCCAGGAGCTATACATTCACCCCTCCACTTT. The chain couples TRBV28 to TRBJ1-6; D is ambiguous. This CDR3 has 16 amino acids. V was cut by 1 base and J by 8 bases, with 15 bases left in between. Germline V gene sequence: CDR1 MDHEN, CDR2 SYDVKM. Variable domain in full (rest from reference TRBV28 and TRBJ1-6): DVKVTQSSRYLVKRTGEKVFLECVQDMDHENMFWYRQDPGLGLRLIYFSYDVKMKEKGDIPEGYSVSREKKERFSLILESASTNQTSMYLCASSLSPGAIHSPLHFGNGTRLTVT.